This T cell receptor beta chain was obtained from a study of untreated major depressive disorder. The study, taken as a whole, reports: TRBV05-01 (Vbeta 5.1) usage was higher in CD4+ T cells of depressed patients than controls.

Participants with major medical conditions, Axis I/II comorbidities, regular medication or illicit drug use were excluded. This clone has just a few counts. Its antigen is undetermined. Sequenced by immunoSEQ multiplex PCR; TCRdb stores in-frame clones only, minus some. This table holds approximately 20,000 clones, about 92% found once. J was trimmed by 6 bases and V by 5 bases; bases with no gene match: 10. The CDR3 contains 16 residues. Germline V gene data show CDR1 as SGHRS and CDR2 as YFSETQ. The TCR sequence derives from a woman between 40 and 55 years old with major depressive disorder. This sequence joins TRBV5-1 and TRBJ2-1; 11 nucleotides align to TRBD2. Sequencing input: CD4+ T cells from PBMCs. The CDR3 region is CASSRRELAGANEQFF. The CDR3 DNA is TGCGCCAGCAGTAGGAGGGAACTAGCGGGGGCCAATGAGCAGTTCTTC.